This TCR beta chain emerged from a study of blood T cell repertoires in COVID-19. On the study more broadly: Specimens from acute and convalescent COVID-19 originated in the United States, Italy and Spain. From T cells, B-cell-depleted T cells, or PBMCs came the material, which was cDNA or gDNA.

As originally analysed: Quantification of nucleated cells was approximated via reference gene primer amplification. Sequencing used immunoSEQ multiplex PCR; TCRdb keeps in-frame clones, though not all of them. D and trimming come from the DNA, and the V and J calls and clone size come from that table. The profile shows roughly 87,000 clones, 65% to 85% of them singletons. V was pared by 3 bases and J by 5 bases, with 7 bases of the junction left unmatched. The CDR3 has 15 residues. Per the germline V gene, CDR1 is SGHKS and CDR2 is YYEKEE (reference sequence). Material for sequencing was peripheral blood. The receptor was derived from a woman aged 55-75 years with acute or convalescent COVID-19. The chain couples TRBV5-5 to TRBJ1-2; TRBD1 aligns across 10 bases. The CDR3 here is CASSSSTGGGYGYTF. The CDR3 DNA follows: TGTGCCAGCAGCTCCTCGACAGGGGGCGGTTATGGCTACACCTTC.